This T cell receptor beta chain stems from a study of blood T cell repertoires in COVID-19 (dated by TCRdb to about 2020). As for the study more broadly: Samples covering the acute and convalescent phases of COVID-19 were provided by collaborators in the United States, Italy and Spain. The prospective study material was composed of cDNA or gDNA derived from T cells, B-cell-depleted T cells, or PBMCs. Where HLA class I and class II types were available, the types were taken from metadata supplied by the sample provider, not from assay-based typing. Samples were obtained from the ongoing ImmuneRACE study (first 160 participants) and from 1,254 subjects provided by 6 global collaborators. Subjects who had been exposed to COVID-19, were actively infected with it, or had recovered from it provided the deeply sampled blood TCRbeta repertoires that made up the dataset. A de-identified subject ID, COVID-19 status, age in years and sex were almost always included in the sample metadata. The repertoires were released in a freely available public database intended as a resource for research on the immune response to SARS-CoV-2.

Of note for this clone: Its antigen is unknown. Per-base qualities were not stored, and no clone one base away is much larger.

TCRbeta CDR3 regions were amplified from genomic DNA using the immunoSEQ Assay, a bias-controlled multiplex PCR. The authors' pipeline ran thus. The number of nucleated cells in each sample was estimated from the amplification of reference gene primers within the assay. To quantify the absolute abundance of each unique TCRbeta CDR3 rearrangement, sequence reads were collapsed and filtered. For each sample, productive Simpson clonality was calculated as the square root of Simpson's diversity index over productive rearrangements. The table comes from immuneACCESS by way of TCRdb, which keeps in-frame sequences with V and J called. Part of the clones is missing from these tables; in studies checked, under half for an unresolved V gene and the rest for unknown reasons. V and J calls plus clone size are reproduced from that table; the DNA served to infer D and trimming. Counted in this sample were about 55,000 clones; 82% of them appeared once. 9.5% to 13% of the sample is held by the ten biggest clonotypes.

Study-wide conclusions, independent of this receptor: The amount of clinical and demographic metadata varied by source and participant and was provided uncurated.

The CDR3 contains 16 residues, cysteine and phenylalanine counted. This entry keeps only the CDR3 DNA: 48 bases, framed from base 1. Between the V and J ends, shortened by 4 bases and 3 bases respectively, the junction contains 17 bases. Based on the germline V gene, the CDR1 and CDR2 sequences are SGHTA and FQGTGA. In Seattle, one collaborating source enrolled patients while the infection was active and tracked those patients longitudinally over the course of disease. Each collaborating institution followed its own protocols to collect whole blood in K2EDTA tubes. For TCRbeta analysis, collaborators shipped samples in one of three forms: frozen whole blood, isolated PBMCs, or DNA extracted from either of those sample types.

The sequence was collected from an elderly man with COVID-19, enrolled during active disease. The sequencing sample was made of peripheral blood. The sequence is built from TRBV7-3 and TRBJ2-3, with a tentative D gene TRBD2 over 6 matching bases. The CDR3 sequence is CASSSRFSGGTDTQYF. The nucleotide sequence is given as TGTGCCAGCAGCTCACGGTTCTCCGGGGGAACAGATACGCAGTATTTT.